This is a list of T cell receptor beta chains from one sample in a study of blood T cell repertoires in COVID-19. The data were produced by immunoSEQ multiplex PCR, yet TCRdb's version contains in-frame clones alone and is incomplete. In the table there are over 100,000 clones, around 82% of which are singletons. Sequenced: peripheral blood. The receptors were gathered from a woman between 50 and 59 years old with acute or convalescent COVID-19. Each CDR3 is given with its conserved first and last residue. A D gene is named only where the DNA matches it firmly. Not every row has a clone size; where given, it reads once, few, many or a size class.

J gene | V gene | clone size | D gene | CDR3 protein | CDR3 DNA
TRBJ2-3 | TRBV21-1 | . | . | CASRKRGAVDTQYF | TGTGCCAGTAGGAAGCGGGGGGCCGTGGATACGCAGTATTTT
TRBJ2-6 | TRBV27 | . | TRBD2 | CASSPGTSKTGANVLTF | TGTGCCAGCAGTCCCGGGACTAGCAAGACTGGGGCCAACGTCCTGACTTTC
TRBJ1-2 | TRBV5-1 | . | TRBD1 | CASSSPDRGGGYTF | TGCGCCAGCAGCTCGCCCGACAGGGGTGGTGGCTACACCTTC
TRBJ1-1 | TRBV29-1 | . | . | CSVDLGEGNTEAFF | TGCAGCGTCGACCTCGGGGAAGGGAACACTGAAGCTTTCTTT
TRBJ1-6 | TRBV28 | few | . | CATGGPPLHF | TGTGCCACCGGGGGGCCACCCCTCCACTTT
TRBJ2-1 | TRBV5-6 | . | TRBD1 | CASSPGQGGGEQFF | TGTGCCAGCAGTCCGGGACAGGGTGGTGGTGAGCAGTTCTTC
TRBJ1-3 | TRBV5-1 | few | . | CASSTGQLNSGNTIYF | TGCGCCAGCAGCACCGGACAGCTTAACTCTGGAAACACCATATATTTT
TRBJ1-1 | TRBV7-3 | . | TRBD1 | CASSAGRGLTEAFF | TGTGCCAGCAGCGCAGGAAGGGGGCTCACTGAAGCTTTCTTT
TRBJ1-3 | TRBV2 | . | . | CASNRGPGNTIYF | TGTGCCAGCAACCGTGGGCCTGGAAACACCATATATTTT
TRBJ1-2 | TRBV10-3 | . | . | CAISESMGHFFYGYTF | TGTGCCATCAGTGAGTCCATGGGACACTTCTTCTATGGCTACACCTTC
TRBJ2-7 | TRBV5-1 | few | TRBD1 | CASSRDRGLEQYF | TGCGCCAGCTCTCGGGACAGGGGGCTCGAGCAGTACTTC
TRBJ2-5 | TRBV5-1 | . | TRBD2 | CASSWDYQETQYF | TGCGCCAGCAGCTGGGACTATCAAGAGACCCAGTACTTC
TRBJ1-6 | TRBV5-1 | . | TRBD1 | CASSLTAQGDNSPLHF | TGCGCCAGCAGCTTAACAGCCCAGGGGGATAATTCACCCCTCCACTTT
TRBJ1-2 | TRBV9 | . | TRBD1 | CASKGDSQTNGYTF | TGTGCCAGCAAGGGGGACAGTCAAACTAATGGCTACACCTTC
TRBJ1-1 | TRBV5-1 | . | TRBD1 | CASSSTPSLGQGASEAFF | TGCGCCAGCAGCTCAACACCTAGTTTGGGACAGGGGGCATCTGAAGCTTTCTTT
TRBJ2-1 | TRBV7-3 | . | TRBD2 | CASSLGAGGPTNEQFF | TGTGCCAGCAGCTTAGGAGCGGGGGGGCCAACAAATGAGCAGTTCTTC